This TCR beta chain is drawn from a study of blood T cell repertoires in COVID-19. Authors' analysis steps: Researchers report that nucleated cell counts were estimated from reference gene primer amplification. Assay: immunoSEQ multiplex PCR; the TCRdb copy retains only in-frame clones and omits some. The DNA was the basis for D and trimming; V, J and clone size are from that table. This sample has 330,000 or so clones, with roughly 90% found just once. This clone has a single count. The CDR3 totals 15 residues. J gave up 5 bases and V 5 bases, and 10 bases lay outside the gene matches. Germline CDR1 is SGHVS and CDR2 is FQNEAQ. All enrollees were roughly 18 to 89 years old and from under 25 US areas. Symptom resolution, clearance, or two negative PCRs marked donors in Cohort 3 as recovered.

The TCR originated in a woman in her 30s who had recovered from COVID-19. Material for sequencing was PBMCs or T cells enriched from blood (not recorded which). The chain combines TRBV7-8 with TRBJ1-2; 8 bases fit TRBD1. In nucleotides, the CDR3 is TGTGCCAGCAGCGAGGGGCAGGGGGCGTTTTATGGCTACACCTTC. Translating it yields CASSEGQGAFYGYTF.